Listed here are 20 T cell receptor beta chains from one sample, sequenced in a study of CD8 T cells in Susac syndrome. Random hexamers were used to reverse transcribe roughly 0.5 to 1 ug of RNA. From the immunoSEQ multiplex PCR reads, TCRdb called clonotypes with MiXCR, one entry per CDR3 protein. The data show approximately 220,000 distinct CDR3 sequences, roughly 94% seen once. Sequenced: CD4+ T cells from PBMCs. Receptors originate from a human donor with multiple sclerosis.

This sequence joins TRBV6-6 and TRBJ2-5, with 9 nucleotides matching TRBD1. Germline V gene sequence: CDR1 MNHNY, CDR2 SVGAGI (reference sequence). Germline trimming cut 8 bases from V and 4 bases from J; bases unmatched to any gene: 5. The CDR3 has 13 amino acids. The CDR3 reads CASHRGPPETQYF. The CDR3 region has the DNA TGTGCCAGCCACAGGGGGCCTCCAGAGACCCAGTACTTC.

The chain couples TRBV12-3 or TRBV12-4 to TRBJ2-5, with D perhaps TRBD1 (5 bases). V gave up 3 bases and J gave up 3 bases, with 11 bases separating them. The CDR3 has 14 residues. DNA for the CDR3: TGTGCCAGCAGTTTCAGGGTGTTTAAAGAGACCCAGTACTTC. Its translation is CASSFRVFKETQYF.

This clonotype was recorded once. The chain links TRBV30 to TRBJ1-4, with unresolved D. CDR3 size: 14 residues. Trimming stripped 5 bases from V and 0 bases from J, with 10 bases between. Germline V gene sequence: CDR1 GTSNPN, CDR2 SVGIG (reference sequence). The CDR3 DNA sequence: TGTGCCTGGGCGGAGGGAGCAACTAATGAAAAACTGTTTTTT. Translating it yields CAWAEGATNEKLFF. The full variable domain, with the rest looked up from reference TRBV30 and TRBJ1-4, is SQTIHQWPATLVQPVGSPLSLECTVEGTSNPNLYWYRQAAGRGLQLLFYSVGIGQISSEVPQNLSASRPQDRQFILSSKKLLLSDSGFYLCAWAEGATNEKLFFGSGTQLSVL.

The chain uses TRBV15 and TRBJ1-1; D gene ambiguous. There are 13 residues in the CDR3. Germline CDR1 LNHNV, CDR2 YYDKDF (reference sequence). V lost 3 bases, J lost 2 bases, and 7 bases lay in between. CDR3 residues: CATSRPPNTEAFF. The CDR3 DNA reads as TGTGCCACCAGCAGGCCACCTAACACTGAAGCTTTCTTT.

This rearrangement joins TRBV7-9 to TRBJ2-1, with a possible D match to TRBD1 (6 bases). Per germline, CDR1 SEHNR and CDR2 FQNEAQ (reference sequence). Between the trimmed V and J ends, which lost 5 bases and 8 bases, there was a span of 10 bases. The CDR3 runs 12 residues. The CDR3, as DNA: TGTGCCAGCAGCGAGACAGGTTATGAGCAGTTCTTC. This sequence encodes CASSETGYEQFF.

The chain uses TRBV6-4 and TRBJ2-7; perhaps TRBD1 as D (5 bases). The CDR3 loop spans 12 amino acids. The germline V and J ends were trimmed by 5 bases and 1 base, with 6 bases remaining between them. Per germline, CDR1 MRHNA and CDR2 SNTAGT. CDR3 amino acids: CASSRQSYEQYV. In nucleotides, the CDR3 is TGTGCCAGCAGTAGACAGTCCTACGAGCAGTACGTC.

The genes are TRBV7-9 and TRBJ2-3; tentatively, D is TRBD1 or TRBD2 (5 bases each). CDR1 is SEHNR, CDR2 FQNEAQ, per germline (reference sequence). This CDR3 is built from 17 residues. V was pared by 4 bases and J by 4 bases, with 21 bases between. The CDR3 DNA follows: TGTGCCAGCAGCTACGGGACCCGGGTTTGGTCCCCAGATACGCAGTATTTT. Encoded protein: CASSYGTRVWSPDTQYF.

The J gene is TRBJ2-7, the V gene TRBV7-9; 7 bases agree with TRBD1. V lost 5 bases to trimming and J lost 6 bases; unmatched junction nucleotides: 10. Germline lookup yields CDR1 SEHNR and CDR2 FQNEAQ (reference sequence). This CDR3 has 14 residues. CDR3 in amino acids: CASSPPTGSREQYF. The CDR3 DNA reads as TGTGCCAGCAGCCCGCCGACAGGGTCGCGCGAGCAGTACTTC.

This clonotype has a handful of counts. The chain uses TRBV30 and TRBJ1-1; D possibly corresponds to TRBD1 (5 bases). Deletions cut 1 base from V and 1 base from J, with 7 bases between. Per germline, CDR1 GTSNPN and CDR2 SVGIG (reference sequence). This CDR3 has 13 residues. The CDR3 DNA is TGTGCCTGGAGTGCCCAGGGGAACACTGAAGCTTTCTTT. It is translated as CAWSAQGNTEAFF. Full variable domain (rest looked up from reference TRBV30 and TRBJ1-1): SQTIHQWPATLVQPVGSPLSLECTVEGTSNPNLYWYRQAAGRGLQLLFYSVGIGQISSEVPQNLSASRPQDRQFILSSKKLLLSDSGFYLCAWSAQGNTEAFFGQGTRLTVV.

The chain combines TRBV20-1 with TRBJ2-1; D might be TRBD1 (5 bases). The CDR3 totals 14 residues. Germline-derived CDR1 and CDR2 are DFQATT and SNEGSKA (reference sequence). V was trimmed by 3 bases and J by 5 bases, leaving 14 bases between them. CDR3 loop: CSASFPGHDNEQFF. DNA of the CDR3: TGCAGTGCTAGTTTCCCCGGACACGACAATGAGCAGTTCTTC.

The rearrangement links TRBV15 to TRBJ1-2; D remains ambiguous. Germline V gives CDR1 LNHNV, CDR2 YYDKDF (reference sequence). The CDR3 is 13 amino acids. V lost 0 bases and J 7 bases, leaving 9 bases between the germline ends. The CDR3 here is CATSRDSSSGYTF. The CDR3, as DNA: TGTGCCACCAGCAGAGATTCGTCCTCTGGCTACACCTTC. The full variable domain, rest sourced from reference TRBV15 and TRBJ1-2, is DAMVIQNPRYQVTQFGKPVTLSCSQTLNHNVMYWYQQKSSQAPKLLFHYYDKDFNNEADTPDNFQSRRPNTSFCFLDIRSPGLGDTAMYLCATSRDSSSGYTFGSGTRLTVV.

The chain couples TRBV7-9 to TRBJ2-7, with 7 nucleotides matching TRBD1. The V gene's germline CDR1 is SEHNR and CDR2 FQNEAQ (reference sequence). The CDR3 runs to 13 residues. The trim removed 1 base at V and 4 bases at J, leaving 1 base unmatched. CDR3 region: CASSLGGQYEQYV. DNA of the CDR3: TGTGCCAGCAGCTTAGGGGGACAGTACGAGCAGTACGTC.

The chain couples TRBV7-2 to TRBJ1-1, with D unclear. Germline-derived CDR1 and CDR2 are SGHTA and FQGNSA. V was cut by 8 bases and J by 1 base, with 11 bases left in between. The CDR3 is made up of 13 amino acids. The CDR3 region is CASAAGKNTEAFF. As DNA, the CDR3 is TGTGCCAGCGCGGCGGGGAAGAACACTGAAGCTTTCTTT.

This chain connects TRBV30 to TRBJ1-1, with 8 bases that match TRBD1. CDR3 size: 11 residues. The junction had 4 bases not matched to a gene; V was cut back by 7 bases and J by 6 bases. CDR1 is GTSNPN, CDR2 SVGIG, per germline (reference sequence). CDR3 sequence reads: CAYTTGAEAFF. CDR3 nucleotide sequence: TGTGCCTACACGACAGGGGCTGAAGCTTTCTTT.

This rearrangement joins TRBV29-1 to TRBJ1-4; weak D call: TRBD1 (6 bases). Germline V gene sequence: CDR1 SQVTM, CDR2 ANQGSEA. This CDR3 is 11 amino acids long. Trimming took 6 bases from V and 12 from J, leaving 14 bases between them. CDR3 region: CSVAQGVELFF. The DNA of the CDR3 is TGCAGCGTGGCACAGGGAGTCGAACTGTTTTTT.

The CDR3 sequence: CASSPGGGRGAFF. The DNA for the CDR3 is TGTGCCAGCAGCCCCGGGGGAGGCAGGGGGGCTTTCTTT. V usage is TRBV27 and J usage is TRBJ1-1, with 7 bases aligning to TRBD1. Trimming removed 6 bases from V and 11 bases from J; junction bases left unmatched: 12. This CDR3 has 13 residues. Germline V CDR1 and CDR2: MNHEY, SMNVEV (reference sequence).

The chain joins TRBV10-3 to TRBJ2-7; 10 nucleotides line up with TRBD1. The CDR3 contains 14 residues. V lost 6 bases to trimming and J lost 3 bases; unmatched junction nucleotides: 5. Germline V gives CDR1 ENHRY, CDR2 SYGVKD. The CDR3: CAISQGQGYYEQYV. CDR3 coding DNA: TGTGCCATCAGCCAGGGACAGGGGTACTACGAGCAGTACGTC.

The rearrangement links TRBV3-1 to TRBJ1-2; no clear D gene. Trimming left V 6 bases short and J 2 bases short, with 13 bases between. The CDR3 length is 14 residues. CDR1 is LGHDT and CDR2 is YNNKEL in the germline V gene (reference sequence). CDR3: CASSPTRRNYGYTF. The DNA for the CDR3 is TGTGCCAGCAGTCCCACCCGGCGAAACTATGGCTACACCTTC.

This clonotype turned up a few times. The chain employs TRBV7-9 and TRBJ2-1; TRBD2 is a possible D gene (6 bases). Trimming stripped 5 bases from V and 2 bases from J, with 7 bases between. The CDR3 is made up of 13 amino acids. Germline V lookup: CDR1 SEHNR, CDR2 FQNEAQ (reference sequence). CDR3 residues: CASSGGTYNEQFF. CDR3 in DNA: TGTGCCAGCAGCGGGGGGACCTACAATGAGCAGTTCTTC.

The rearrangement joins TRBV12-3 or TRBV12-4 to TRBJ1-5; D is ambiguous. The CDR3 has 12 amino acids. V was trimmed by 6 bases and J by 9 bases, leaving 12 bases between them. CDR3 sequence reads: CASSSLLGPQHF. As DNA, the CDR3 is TGTGCCAGCAGCTCACTCCTGGGGCCCCAGCATTTT.